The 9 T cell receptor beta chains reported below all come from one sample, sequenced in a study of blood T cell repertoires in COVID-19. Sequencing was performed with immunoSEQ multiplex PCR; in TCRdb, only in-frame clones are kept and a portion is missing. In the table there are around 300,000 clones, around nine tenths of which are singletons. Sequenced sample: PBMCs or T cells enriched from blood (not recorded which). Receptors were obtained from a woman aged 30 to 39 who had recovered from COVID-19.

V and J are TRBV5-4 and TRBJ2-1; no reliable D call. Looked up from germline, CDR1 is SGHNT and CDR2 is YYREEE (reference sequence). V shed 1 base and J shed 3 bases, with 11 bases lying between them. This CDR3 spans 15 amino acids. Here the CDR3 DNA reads TGTGCCAGCAGCTTGAGTTTAGCTGACTACAATGAGCAGTTCTTC. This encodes CASSLSLADYNEQFF.

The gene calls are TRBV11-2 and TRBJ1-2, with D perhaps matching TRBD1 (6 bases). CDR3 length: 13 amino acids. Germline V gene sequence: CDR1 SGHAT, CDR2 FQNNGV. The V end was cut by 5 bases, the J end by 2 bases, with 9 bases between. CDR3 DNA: TGTGCCAGCAGCGCAACAGGGAACTATGGCTACACCTTC. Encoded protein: CASSATGNYGYTF.

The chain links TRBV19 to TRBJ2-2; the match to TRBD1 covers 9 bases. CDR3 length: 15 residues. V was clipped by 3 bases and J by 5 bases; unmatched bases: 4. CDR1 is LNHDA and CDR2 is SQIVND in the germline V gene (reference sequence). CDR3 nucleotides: TGTGCCAGTAGTATGGGACAGGGATCGACCGGGGAGCTGTTTTTT. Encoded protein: CASSMGQGSTGELFF.

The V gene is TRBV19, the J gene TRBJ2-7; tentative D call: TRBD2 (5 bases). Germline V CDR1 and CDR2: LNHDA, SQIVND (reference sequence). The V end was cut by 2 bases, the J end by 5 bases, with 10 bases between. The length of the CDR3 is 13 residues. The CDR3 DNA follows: TGTGCCAGTAGTATACGGGGTCCGAACGAGCAGTACTTC. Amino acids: CASSIRGPNEQYF. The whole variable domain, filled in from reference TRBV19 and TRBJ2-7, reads DGGITQSPKYLFRKEGQNVTLSCEQNLNHDAMYWYRQDPGQGLRLIYYSQIVNDFQKGDIAEGYSVSREKKESFPLTVTSAQKNPTAFYLCASSIRGPNEQYFGPGTRLTVT.

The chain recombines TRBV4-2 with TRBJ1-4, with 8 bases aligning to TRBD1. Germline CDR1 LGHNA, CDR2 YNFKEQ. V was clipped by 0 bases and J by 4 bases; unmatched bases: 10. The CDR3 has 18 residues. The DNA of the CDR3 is TGTGCCAGCAGCCAAGATGGGGGGAGGGGGACAGGTAATGAAAAACTGTTTTTT. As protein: CASSQDGGRGTGNEKLFF.

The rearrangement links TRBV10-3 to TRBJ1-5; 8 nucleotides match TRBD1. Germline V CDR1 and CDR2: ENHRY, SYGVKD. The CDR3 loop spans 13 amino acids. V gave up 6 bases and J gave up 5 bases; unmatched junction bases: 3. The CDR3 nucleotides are TGTGCCATCAGGGACAGGGACGATCAGCCCCAGCATTTT. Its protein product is CAIRDRDDQPQHF.

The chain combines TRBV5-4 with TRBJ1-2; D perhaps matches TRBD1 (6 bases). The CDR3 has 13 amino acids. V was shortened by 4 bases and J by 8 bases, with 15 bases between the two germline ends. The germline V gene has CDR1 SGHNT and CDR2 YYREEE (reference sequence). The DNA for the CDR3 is TGTGCCAGCAGCAACATCGGGACATCCGGCTACACCTTC. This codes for CASSNIGTSGYTF.

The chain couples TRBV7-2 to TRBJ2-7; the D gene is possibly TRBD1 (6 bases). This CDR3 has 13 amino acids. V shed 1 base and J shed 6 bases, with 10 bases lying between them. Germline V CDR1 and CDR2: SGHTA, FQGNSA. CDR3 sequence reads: CASSLEQGFEQYF. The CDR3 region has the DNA TGTGCCAGCAGCTTAGAACAGGGATTCGAGCAGTACTTC.

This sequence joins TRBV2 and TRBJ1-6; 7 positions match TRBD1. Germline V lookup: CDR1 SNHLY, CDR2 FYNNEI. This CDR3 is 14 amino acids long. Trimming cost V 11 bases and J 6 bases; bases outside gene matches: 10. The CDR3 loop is CARSKGAGNSPLHF. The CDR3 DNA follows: TGTGCCCGGTCCAAGGGGGCGGGTAATTCACCCCTCCACTTT.